The entry below describes one T cell receptor (beta chain). The data are from a study of blood T cell repertoires in COVID-19. Overall study: Sample material is recorded as cDNA or gDNA derived from T cells, B-cell-depleted T cells, or PBMCs.

In the study's own analysis: Amplification of reference gene primers was used by the study to estimate nucleated cell counts. The assay was immunoSEQ multiplex PCR, and TCRdb's table has in-frame clones only and misses some. V, J and clone size derive from that table, while D and trimming were established from the DNA sequence. The table lists about 280,000 clones, roughly 90% of them singletons. Seattle patient enrollment occurred during active infection, with longitudinal follow-up thereafter. The V gene's germline CDR1 is ENHRY and CDR2 SYGVKD. The V gene lost 4 bases and the J gene lost 9 bases, with 13 bases spanning the gap. The CDR3 is 14 residues long.

The sequenced sample was peripheral blood. The sequence was collected from a woman in her thirties with COVID-19, enrolled during active disease. This chain uses TRBV10-3 with TRBJ1-6, with D tentatively TRBD1 (5 bases). The CDR3 DNA is TGTGCCATCAGTGGGGCACAGGTGGGTTCACCCCTCCACTTT. This gives the protein CAISGAQVGSPLHF.